One TCR beta chain is described in this entry. An end of the junction differs from the germline gene, which may be a read error. CDR3 length equals 14 residues. The V gene's germline CDR1 is SGHRS and CDR2 YFSETQ. Time point defined: longitudinal time-point 2. The entry originates in a study of neurological immune-mediated disorders. Synthesis of cDNA used 5'RACE (with 10-nucleotide random UMIs). One entry per CDR3 protein results from TCRdb running MiXCR on the 5' RACE reads. The table has over 55,000 distinct CDR3 sequences, roughly 9.7% seen once. The clonotype was recovered from a man aged 25 to 40 in good health. The sequenced sample was PBMCs. The V call is TRBV5-1, the J call TRBJ2-7, with unresolved D. In DNA form, the CDR3 reads TGTGCCAGCAGCTTAAGGACCCTGCCCTACGAGCAGTACTTC. Translated, it gives CASSLRTLPYEQYF.